The T cell receptor (beta chain) described here comes from a study of shared T cell receptors in the human thymus. This clone was seen more than once but under ten times. Assay: immunoSEQ multiplex PCR; the TCRdb copy retains only in-frame clones and omits some. The table includes hundreds of thousands of clones, 87% detected once. Germline CDR1 is SGHRS and CDR2 is YFSETQ. There are 14 residues in the CDR3. V lost 4 bases, J lost 5 bases, and 13 bases lay in between. These data also featured in a second study, about human thymus T cells.

The sequenced material came from thymocytes. V gene TRBV5-1 combines with J gene TRBJ2-1; D is perhaps TRBD2 (5 bases). This receptor was taken from a boy under two years old with a congenital heart defect. The CDR3 loop reads CASSKVGGHNEQFF. The CDR3 DNA follows: TGCGCCAGCAGCAAAGTAGGAGGCCACAATGAGCAGTTCTTC.